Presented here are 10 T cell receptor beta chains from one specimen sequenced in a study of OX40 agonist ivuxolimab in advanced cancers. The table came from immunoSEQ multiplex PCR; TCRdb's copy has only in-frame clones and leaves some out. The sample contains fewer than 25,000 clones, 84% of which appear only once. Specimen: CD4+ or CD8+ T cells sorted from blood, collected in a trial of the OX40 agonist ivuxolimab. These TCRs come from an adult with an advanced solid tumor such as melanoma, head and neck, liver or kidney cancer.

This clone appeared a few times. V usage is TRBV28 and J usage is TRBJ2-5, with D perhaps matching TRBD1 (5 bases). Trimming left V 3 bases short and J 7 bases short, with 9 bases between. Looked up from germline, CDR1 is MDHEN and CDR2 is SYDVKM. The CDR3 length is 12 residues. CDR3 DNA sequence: TGTGCCAGCAGTTTGGGGCGTCTGACCCAGTACTTC. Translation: CASSLGRLTQYF.

The CDR3 is CASSFQSTSSEQYF. Written as DNA, the CDR3 is TGCGCCAGCAGCTTTCAGTCGACTAGCTCCGAGCAGTACTTC. J is TRBJ2-7 and V is TRBV5-1; 7 nucleotides align to TRBD2. The V and J ends lost 2 bases and 6 bases, in that order; junction bases with no gene match: 8. The CDR3 is 14 residues long. Germline loops: CDR1 SGHRS, CDR2 YFSETQ.

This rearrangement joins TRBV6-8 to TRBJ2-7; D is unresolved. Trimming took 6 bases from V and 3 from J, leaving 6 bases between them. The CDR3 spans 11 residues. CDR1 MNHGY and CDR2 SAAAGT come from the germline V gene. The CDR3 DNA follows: TGTGCCAGCAGCCTAGGCTACGAGCAGTACTTC. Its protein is CASSLGYEQYF.

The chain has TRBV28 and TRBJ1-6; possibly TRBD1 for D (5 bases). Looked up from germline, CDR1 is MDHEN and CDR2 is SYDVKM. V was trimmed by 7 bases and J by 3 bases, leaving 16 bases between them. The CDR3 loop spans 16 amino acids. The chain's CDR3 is CASIPGGESYNSPLHF. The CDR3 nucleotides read TGTGCCAGCATTCCGGGGGGGGAGAGCTATAATTCACCCCTCCACTTT.

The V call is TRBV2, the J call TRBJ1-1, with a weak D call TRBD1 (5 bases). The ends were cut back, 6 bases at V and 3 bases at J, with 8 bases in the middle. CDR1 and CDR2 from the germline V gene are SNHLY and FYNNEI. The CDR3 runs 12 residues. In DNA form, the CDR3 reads TGTGCCAGCAGCAGGGCATACACTGAAGCTTTCTTT. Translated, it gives CASSRAYTEAFF.

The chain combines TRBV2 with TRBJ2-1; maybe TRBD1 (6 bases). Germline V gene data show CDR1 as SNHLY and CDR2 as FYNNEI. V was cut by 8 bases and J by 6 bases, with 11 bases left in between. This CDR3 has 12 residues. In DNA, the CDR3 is TGTGCCAGCGGGGCGGACAGCAATGAGCAGTTCTTC. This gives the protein CASGADSNEQFF.

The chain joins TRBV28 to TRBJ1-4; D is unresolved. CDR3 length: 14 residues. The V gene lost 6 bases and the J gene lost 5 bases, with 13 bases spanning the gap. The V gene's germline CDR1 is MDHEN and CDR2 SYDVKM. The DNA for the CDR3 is TGTGCCAGCAGCCCCAGGCTTCAGAATGAAAAACTGTTTTTT. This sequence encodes CASSPRLQNEKLFF.

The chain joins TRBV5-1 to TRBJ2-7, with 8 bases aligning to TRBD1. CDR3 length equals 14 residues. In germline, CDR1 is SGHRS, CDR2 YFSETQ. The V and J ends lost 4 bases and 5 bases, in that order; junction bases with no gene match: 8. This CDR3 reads CASSMYDRGHEQYF. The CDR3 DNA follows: TGCGCCAGCAGCATGTACGACAGGGGACACGAGCAGTACTTC.

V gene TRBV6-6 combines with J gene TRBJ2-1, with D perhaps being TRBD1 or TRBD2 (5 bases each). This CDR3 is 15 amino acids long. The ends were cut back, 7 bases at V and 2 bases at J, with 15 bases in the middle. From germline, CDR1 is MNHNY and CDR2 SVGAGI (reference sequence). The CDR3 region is CASTPGLGPYNEQFF. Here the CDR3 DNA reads TGTGCCAGCACCCCAGGGCTGGGACCCTACAATGAGCAGTTCTTC.

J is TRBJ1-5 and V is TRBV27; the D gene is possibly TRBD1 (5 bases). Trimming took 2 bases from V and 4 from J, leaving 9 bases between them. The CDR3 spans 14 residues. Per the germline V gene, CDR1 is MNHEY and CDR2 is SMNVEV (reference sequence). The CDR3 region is CASSLGGVNQPQHF. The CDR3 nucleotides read TGTGCCAGCAGTTTAGGGGGGGTAAATCAGCCCCAGCATTTT.